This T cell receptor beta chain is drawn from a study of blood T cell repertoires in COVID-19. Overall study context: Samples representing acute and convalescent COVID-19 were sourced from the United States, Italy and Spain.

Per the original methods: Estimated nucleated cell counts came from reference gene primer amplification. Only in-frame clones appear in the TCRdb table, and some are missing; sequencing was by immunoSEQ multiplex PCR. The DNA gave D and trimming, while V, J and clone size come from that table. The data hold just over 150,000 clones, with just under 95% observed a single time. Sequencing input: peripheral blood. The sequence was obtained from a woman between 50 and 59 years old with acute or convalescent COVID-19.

The CDR3: CASGPPGATSEQYF. The CDR3, as DNA: TGTGCCAGCGGCCCCCCGGGAGCCACCTCCGAGCAGTACTTC. This chain uses TRBV11-2 with TRBJ2-7; possibly TRBD2 for D (6 bases). The germline V gene has CDR1 SGHAT and CDR2 FQNNGV. V lost 8 bases to trimming and J lost 6 bases, with 20 bases between them. The CDR3 is 14 amino acids.